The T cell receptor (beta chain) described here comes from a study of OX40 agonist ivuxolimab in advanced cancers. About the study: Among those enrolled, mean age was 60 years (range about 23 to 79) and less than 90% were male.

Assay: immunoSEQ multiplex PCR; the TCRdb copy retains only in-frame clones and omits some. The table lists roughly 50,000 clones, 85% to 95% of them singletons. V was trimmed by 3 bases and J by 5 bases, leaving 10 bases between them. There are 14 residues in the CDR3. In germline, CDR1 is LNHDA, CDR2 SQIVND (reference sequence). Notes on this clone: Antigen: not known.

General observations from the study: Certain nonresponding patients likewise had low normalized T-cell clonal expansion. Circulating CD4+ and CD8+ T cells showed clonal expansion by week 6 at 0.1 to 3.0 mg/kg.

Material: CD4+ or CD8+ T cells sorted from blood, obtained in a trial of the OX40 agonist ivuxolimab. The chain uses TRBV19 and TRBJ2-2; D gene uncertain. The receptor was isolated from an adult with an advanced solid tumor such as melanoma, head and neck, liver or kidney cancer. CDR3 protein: CASSILTLTGELFF. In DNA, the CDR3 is TGTGCCAGTAGTATTCTTACACTTACCGGGGAGCTGTTTTTT.